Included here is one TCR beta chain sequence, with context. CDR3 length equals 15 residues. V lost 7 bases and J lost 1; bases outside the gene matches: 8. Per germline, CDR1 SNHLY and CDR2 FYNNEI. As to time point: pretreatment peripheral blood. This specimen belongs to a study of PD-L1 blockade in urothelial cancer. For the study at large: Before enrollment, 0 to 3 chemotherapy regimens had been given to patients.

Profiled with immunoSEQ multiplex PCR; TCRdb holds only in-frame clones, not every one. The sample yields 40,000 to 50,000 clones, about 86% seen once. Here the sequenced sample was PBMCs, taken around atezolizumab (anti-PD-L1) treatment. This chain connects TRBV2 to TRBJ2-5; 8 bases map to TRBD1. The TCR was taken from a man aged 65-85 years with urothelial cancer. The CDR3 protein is CASKSQGVAQETQYF. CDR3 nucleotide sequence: TGTGCCAGCAAGTCACAGGGGGTCGCCCAAGAGACCCAGTACTTC. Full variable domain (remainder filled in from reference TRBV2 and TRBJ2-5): EPEVTQTPSHQVTQMGQEVILRCVPISNHLYFYWYRQILGQKVEFLVSFYNNEISEKSEIFDDQFSVERPDGSNFTLKIRSTKLEDSAMYFCASKSQGVAQETQYFGPGTRLLVL.